A single sample is the source of the 21 T cell receptor beta chains below, sequenced in a study of T-cell memory formation after mild COVID-19. TCRdb passed the 5' RACE reads through MiXCR, listing each CDR3 protein once. Altogether some 50,000 distinct CDR3 sequences are present, 25% to 30% being singletons, with the ten largest covering around 45%. Sequenced: PBMCs or a T cell subset sorted from them (not recorded which). These receptors were collected from a man younger than 35 who had mild COVID-19 (a few samples of this study predate the infection). Cell type and time point are not known.

The CDR3 DNA is TGTGCCAGCAGCCCTAGGCTAGCGGAGACACTAAACACCGGGGAGCTGTTTTTT. The encoded protein is CASSPRLAETLNTGELFF. The chain joins TRBV9 to TRBJ2-2; 7 positions match TRBD2. The germline gives CDR1 SGDLS, CDR2 YYNGEE. The CDR3 spans 18 residues. J was trimmed by 2 bases and V by 4 bases; bases with no gene match: 14.

This clonotype was seen many times. The chain has TRBV20-1 and TRBJ2-5; D unresolved. The V gene lost 5 bases and the J gene lost 5 bases, with 18 bases spanning the gap. This CDR3 is built from 14 residues. Germline V CDR1 and CDR2: DFQATT, SNEGSKA (reference sequence). The CDR3 region is CSASSGLSGETQYF. The CDR3 DNA follows: TGCAGTGCTTCCTCCGGCCTATCGGGTGAGACCCAGTACTTC.

The CDR3 is CSARGRGAQQFF. CDR3 DNA sequence: TGCAGTGCTAGGGGCCGGGGAGCCCAGCAGTTCTTC. The J gene is TRBJ2-1, the V gene TRBV20-1, with D perhaps matching TRBD2 (5 bases). CDR3 length: 12 amino acids. Per germline, CDR1 DFQATT and CDR2 SNEGSKA (reference sequence). With 3 bases removed from V and 11 bases from J, the gap between germline ends came to 14 bases.

The chain links TRBV27 to TRBJ1-5, with a weak D call TRBD1 (6 bases). This CDR3 has 13 residues. V lost 6 bases and J 5 bases, leaving 11 bases between the germline ends. Germline V gene sequence: CDR1 MNHEY, CDR2 SMNVEV (reference sequence). The CDR3 here is CASRRTVDQPQHF. CDR3 DNA: TGTGCCAGCAGGAGGACAGTCGATCAGCCCCAGCATTTT.

The chain couples TRBV19 to TRBJ2-3; D is undetermined. V was cut by 3 bases and J by 4 bases, with 5 bases left in between. The germline V gene has CDR1 LNHDA and CDR2 SQIVND (reference sequence). This CDR3 is 12 amino acids long. The chain's CDR3 is CASSITADTQYF. The CDR3 DNA reads TGTGCCAGTAGTATCACAGCAGATACGCAGTATTTT.

V gene TRBV27 combines with J gene TRBJ2-2, with a weak D call TRBD1 (6 bases). CDR1 MNHEY and CDR2 SMNVEV come from the germline V gene (reference sequence). CDR3 length equals 14 residues. CDR3 coding DNA: TGTTCGAGCGGCCAGGGGCGGCAGATCGGGGAGCTGTTTTTT. This encodes CSSGQGRQIGELFF.

This clonotype was seen many times. The CDR3 region has the DNA TGTGCCAGCAGCTTTGGACAGGGAAAGACCCAGTACTTC. The encoded protein is CASSFGQGKTQYF. The chain carries TRBV7-8 and TRBJ2-5; 8 bases align to TRBD1. Germline V CDR1 and CDR2: SGHVS, FQNEAQ. This CDR3 has 13 amino acids. After removal of 3 bases from V and 6 bases from J, the junction contained 3 bases not matched to a gene.

The rearrangement joins TRBV6-6 to TRBJ2-5; 8 bases fit TRBD1. CDR3 length: 16 amino acids. V lost 2 bases, J lost 5 bases, and 10 bases stayed unmatched. Germline CDR1 is MNHNY and CDR2 is SVGAGI (reference sequence). The CDR3 nucleotides are TGTGCCAGCAGTTACGGGGCCAGGGGGCTCCGGGAGACCCAGTACTTC. It codes for CASSYGARGLRETQYF.

This clonotype was seen more than once but under ten times. This sequence joins TRBV7-9 and TRBJ2-3; D unclear. The germline V gene has CDR1 SEHNR and CDR2 FQNEAQ (reference sequence). The CDR3 spans 13 residues. V lost 3 bases, J lost 11 bases, and 15 bases lay in between. The CDR3 reads CASSFQSRGGQYF. Written as DNA, the CDR3 is TGTGCCAGCAGCTTCCAATCACGTGGCGGGCAGTATTTT.

CDR3: CATSRGQTYGYTF. CDR3 DNA: TGTGCCACCAGCAGGGGACAGACCTATGGCTACACCTTC. The chain employs TRBV15 and TRBJ1-2; 7 bases fit TRBD1. After removal of 3 bases from V and 4 bases from J, the junction contained 2 bases not matched to a gene. The CDR3 is made up of 13 amino acids. Germline CDR1 LNHNV, CDR2 YYDKDF (reference sequence).

V usage is TRBV7-6 and J usage is TRBJ2-1, with D perhaps TRBD2 (5 bases). V lost 1 base and J 10 bases, leaving 11 bases between the germline ends. Germline V gene sequence: CDR1 SGHVS, CDR2 FNYEAQ. CDR3 size: 13 residues. The CDR3 sequence: CASSLEAGGEQFF. The DNA of the CDR3 is TGTGCCAGCAGCTTAGAGGCGGGCGGCGAGCAGTTCTTC.

This chain uses TRBV7-8 with TRBJ2-2; 8 bases map to TRBD1. The CDR3 covers 16 residues. Trimming cost V 7 bases and J 4 bases; bases outside gene matches: 11. CDR1 and CDR2 (germline): SGHVS, FQNEAQ. The CDR3 sequence: CASTPYGRGRTGELFF. DNA of the CDR3: TGTGCCAGCACCCCGTATGGCAGGGGGCGCACCGGGGAGCTGTTTTTT.

The chain joins TRBV4-2 to TRBJ1-1; no firm D call. CDR3 length: 11 amino acids. Trimming took off 5 bases at V and 8 bases at J, with 9 bases between the two ends. The V gene's germline CDR1 is LGHNA and CDR2 YNFKEQ. DNA for the CDR3: TGTGCCAGCAGCTCCGGCTTGGAAGCTTTCTTT. Protein product: CASSSGLEAFF.

This clonotype occurred a few times. V gene TRBV4-3 combines with J gene TRBJ1-4; TRBD1 aligns across 8 bases. The CDR3 consists of 15 residues. V was clipped by 1 base and J by 4 bases; unmatched bases: 2. CDR1 is LGHNA and CDR2 is YSLEER in the germline V gene. The CDR3 nucleotides read TGCGCCAGCAGCCAAGGGACAGGGCTTAATGAAAAACTGTTTTTT. It codes for CASSQGTGLNEKLFF.

This clonotype was found a few times. The chain joins TRBV5-1 to TRBJ1-6; 9 nucleotides match TRBD1. The CDR3 loop spans 15 amino acids. Germline V gives CDR1 SGHRS, CDR2 YFSETQ. J lost 10 bases, V lost 3 bases, and 8 bases had no gene match. The CDR3 DNA reads as TGCGCCAGCAGCTCACCGGGACAGGGCAGGTCACCCCTCCACTTT. Translating gives CASSSPGQGRSPLHF.

V usage is TRBV27 and J usage is TRBJ1-1, with D possibly TRBD1 on 5 matching bases. This CDR3 is built from 15 residues. Germline V gene data show CDR1 as MNHEY and CDR2 as SMNVEV (reference sequence). The V end was cut by 6 bases, the J end by 0 bases, with 14 bases between. The DNA for the CDR3 is TGTGCCAGCAGCTACTCGGGACGGCTGAACACTGAAGCTTTCTTT. It codes for CASSYSGRLNTEAFF.

This clonotype was observed a few times. The chain employs TRBV12-3 or TRBV12-4 and TRBJ2-2; a possible D gene is TRBD1 (5 bases). Trimming took off 11 bases at V and 0 bases at J, with 13 bases between the two ends. The CDR3 is 14 residues long. CDR3 region: CASLGEPNTGELFF. The CDR3 DNA follows: TGTGCCTCCCTAGGGGAACCGAACACCGGGGAGCTGTTTTTT.

This clonotype was seen repeatedly, ten times or more. The chain couples TRBV7-7 to TRBJ2-7; possible D gene TRBD2, 7 bases. Germline V gene data show CDR1 as SSHAT and CDR2 as FNYEAQ (reference sequence). This CDR3 spans 15 amino acids. Trimming pared 2 bases from V and 4 bases from J, leaving 15 bases between. The CDR3 is CASSLSGGPGYEQYF. In DNA form, the CDR3 reads TGTGCCAGCAGCTTATCCGGGGGGCCGGGGTACGAGCAGTACTTC. The full variable domain, with the rest looked up from reference TRBV7-7 and TRBJ2-7, is GAGVSQSPRYKVTKRGQDVTLRCDPISSHATLYWYQQALGQGPEFLTYFNYEAQPDKSGLPSDRFSAERPEGSISTLTIQRTEQRDSAMYRCASSLSGGPGYEQYFGPGTRLTVT.

This clonotype was recorded a few times. V usage is TRBV7-9 and J usage is TRBJ1-2; D not certain. V dropped 5 bases and J dropped 8 bases, with 18 bases sitting between them. The CDR3 loop spans 14 amino acids. Germline V CDR1 and CDR2: SEHNR, FQNEAQ (reference sequence). The CDR3 DNA sequence: TGTGCCAGCAGCGTTACAACGGTGTCGGGGGGCTACACCTTC. It codes for CASSVTTVSGGYTF.

V usage is TRBV7-9 and J usage is TRBJ1-4; 7 bases line up with TRBD1. V lost 5 bases, J lost 0 bases, and 9 bases stayed unmatched. The CDR3 is 17 amino acids. Germline V CDR1 and CDR2: SEHNR, FQNEAQ (reference sequence). CDR3 region: CASSAWDSFATNEKLFF. For the CDR3, the DNA is TGTGCCAGCAGCGCTTGGGACAGCTTTGCAACTAATGAAAAACTGTTTTTT.

The CDR3 loop reads CASPGQAGEKLFF. In DNA, the CDR3 is TGTGCCAGTCCTGGACAGGCAGGGGAAAAACTGTTTTTT. The rearrangement uses TRBV2 and TRBJ1-4, with 7 bases fitting TRBD1. V was clipped by 9 bases and J by 8 bases; unmatched bases: 9. Germline loops: CDR1 SNHLY, CDR2 FYNNEI. The CDR3 loop spans 13 amino acids.